Described below is a single T cell receptor beta chain sequence and its context. This clone was observed a handful of times. Its recognized antigen is unknown. No much larger clone is present one base from it, and per-base qualities are unavailable. The germline V gene sets CDR1 to SGHRS and CDR2 to YFSETQ. The CDR3 numbers 16 residues from cysteine through phenylalanine. Only the CDR3 DNA stays, 48 bases, in frame from base 1. V is pared back by 6 bases and J by 0 bases, with 13 bases lying between the germline termini. This specimen belongs to a study of beta chain features in type 1 diabetes (dated by TCRdb to 2017 to 2018). Some background on the complete study: Patients and healthy donors did not differ in mean age, gender distribution, total cell number or subset yield. In the study, TCRB repertoires of sorted circulating CD4+ T cell subsets from recently diagnosed type 1 diabetes patients were compared with those of matched healthy donors. Regulatory and stem cell-like memory subsets were isolated from only 8 patients and roughly eight healthy donors, whereas naive and central memory subsets came from all 28 donors. A total of roughly 110 million sorted cells were examined across all samples, and the number of cells per subset was strongly correlated with RNA yield.

The research as a whole found: HLA sub-analyses involved small numbers of individuals, so any influence of HLA type on TCRB rearrangement remained unresolved. Naive, central memory and regulatory TCRB repertoires appeared to be more similar among patients than among healthy donors. Because cDNA rather than genomic DNA was sequenced, highly expressing activated cells could have been over-represented, although no difference in activation and CD3 levels was found between groups. Shorter templates might be favored by PCR, yet because patient and control samples were amplified and corrected together, any such skew would affect both groups equally. Type 1 diabetes patients showed a moderate but significant shortening of TCRB CDR3 length in all four CD4+ subsets. At VDJ recombination sites, type 1 diabetes patients had fewer insertions and more deleted nucleotides, which implies abnormalities in thymic rearrangement.

Each donor gave one peripheral blood draw, around 100 mL on average, collected into heparinised tubes. Naive, central memory, regulatory and stem cell-like memory CD4+ T cells were sorted on a BD FACSAria II using a panel including CD45RO, CCR7, CD25, CD127, CD95 and CD27. A purity above 95% was achieved for all sorted populations. Right away, PBMCs were isolated by Lymphoprep density gradient centrifugation and were stained directly, with no culture step. So that batch effects would be minimized, each experiment stained and sorted samples in pairs, pairing one healthy donor with one patient. The High Capacity cDNA Reverse Transcription Kit was used to reverse transcribe all of the isolated RNA, meaning that expressed TCRB transcripts were what got sequenced. Naive, central memory and regulatory T cell samples underwent deep immunoSEQ sequencing, averaging around 3.6 million total reads per sample. Sorted cells were lysed in RLT buffer and RNA was extracted with DNase-treated RNeasy Micro or Mini kits, depending on cell number. Each cell subset was processed on its own to prevent cross-contamination, while patient and healthy donor samples were processed together. Using the immunoSEQ multiplex PCR, TCRB sequences were amplified from cDNA into 87-bp fragments spanning the CDR3 region. Amplicons were sequenced on the Illumina HiSeq platform. In the paper's pipeline: PCR bias was computationally corrected using synthetic template baselines, reads within Hamming distance 2 were collapsed, and singletons that could not be merged were discarded. Reads were aligned against IMGT so that V, D and J genes, CDR3 length and insertions or deletions at six rearrangement sites could be assigned. Within each subset, clonotype counts were normalized to the number of sorted cells before true diversity and Gini coefficients were calculated with the tcR R package. The overlap coefficient, calculated on TCRB nucleotide sequences, was used to quantify repertoire sharing. In TCRdb, the immuneACCESS table is reduced to in-frame sequences with V and J assigned. These tables do not hold every clone; where another copy was compared, an unresolved V gene accounts for under half, and the others remain unexplained. The V and J calls and the clone size are those of that table, but D and trimming were determined from the DNA. The sample records about 190,000 clones, 6.5% to 9.5% of which are singletons. Clones ranked in the top ten supply roughly 1% of the sample.

Recombination linked TRBV5-1 to TRBJ1-6; TRBD1 might be the D gene, on 5 matching bases. Sequencing used central memory CD4+ T cells from blood. The TCR was taken from a woman aged 40 to 49 with type 1 diabetes. In nucleotides, the sequence is TGCGCCAGCATGCAAGGGGAAGGCTCCTATAATTCACCCCTCCACTTT. It codes for CASMQGEGSYNSPLHF.